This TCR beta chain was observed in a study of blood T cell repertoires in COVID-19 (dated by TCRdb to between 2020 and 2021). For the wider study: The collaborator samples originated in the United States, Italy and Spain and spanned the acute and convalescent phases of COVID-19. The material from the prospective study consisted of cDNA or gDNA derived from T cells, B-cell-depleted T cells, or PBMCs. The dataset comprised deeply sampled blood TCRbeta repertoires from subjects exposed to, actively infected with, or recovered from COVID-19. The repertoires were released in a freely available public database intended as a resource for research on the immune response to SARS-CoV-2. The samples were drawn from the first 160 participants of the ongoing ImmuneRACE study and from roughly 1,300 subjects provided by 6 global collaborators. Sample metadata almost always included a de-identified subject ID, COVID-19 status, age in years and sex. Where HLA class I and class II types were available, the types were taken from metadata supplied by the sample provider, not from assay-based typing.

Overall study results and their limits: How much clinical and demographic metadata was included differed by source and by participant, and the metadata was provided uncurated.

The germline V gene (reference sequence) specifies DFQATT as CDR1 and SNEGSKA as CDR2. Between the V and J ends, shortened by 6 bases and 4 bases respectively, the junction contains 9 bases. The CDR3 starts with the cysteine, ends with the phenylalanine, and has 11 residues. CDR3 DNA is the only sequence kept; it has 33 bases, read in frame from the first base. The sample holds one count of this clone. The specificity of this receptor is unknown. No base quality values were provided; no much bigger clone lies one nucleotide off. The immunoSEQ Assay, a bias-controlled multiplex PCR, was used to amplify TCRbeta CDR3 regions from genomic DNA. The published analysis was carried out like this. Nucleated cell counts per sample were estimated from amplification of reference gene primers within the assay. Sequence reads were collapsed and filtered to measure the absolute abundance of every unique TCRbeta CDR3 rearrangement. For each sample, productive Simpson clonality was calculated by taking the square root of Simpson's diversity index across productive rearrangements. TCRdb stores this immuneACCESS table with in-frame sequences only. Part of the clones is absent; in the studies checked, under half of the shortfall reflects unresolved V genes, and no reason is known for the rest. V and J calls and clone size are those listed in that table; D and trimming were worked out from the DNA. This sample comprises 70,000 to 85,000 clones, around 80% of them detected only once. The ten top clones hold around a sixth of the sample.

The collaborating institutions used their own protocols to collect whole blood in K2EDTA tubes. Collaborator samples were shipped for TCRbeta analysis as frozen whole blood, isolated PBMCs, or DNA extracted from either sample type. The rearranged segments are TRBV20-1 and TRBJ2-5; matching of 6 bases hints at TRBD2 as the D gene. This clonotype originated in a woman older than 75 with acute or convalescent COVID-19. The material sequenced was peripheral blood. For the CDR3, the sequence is CSARLGETQYF. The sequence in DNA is TGCAGTGCGCGACTAGGAGAGACCCAGTACTTC.